Listed below are T cell receptor beta chains from one sample, sequenced in a study of cytomegalovirus exposure and HLA in healthy donors. Data came from immunoSEQ multiplex PCR; TCRdb stores just in-frame clones and leaves some out. Seen here are over 110,000 clones, around 87% observed once, and the top ten hold 8.5% to 9.5%. Sequenced sample: PBMCs. Source of these receptors: a young man in good health and CMV-seropositive. The CDR3 runs from the conserved cysteine through the conserved F or W. A D gene is named only where the DNA matches it firmly. Where a row states a size, it is once, few, many or the class of an expanded clone; other rows omit it.

-,TRBV14,16,TRBJ1-4,-,CASSQWSGFTNEKLFF,TGTGCCAGCAGCCAATGGTCGGGATTCACTAATGAAAAACTGTTTTTT
-,TRBV6-1,15,TRBJ1-2,-,CASSEARGADDGYTF,TGTGCCAGCAGTGAAGCGCGTGGGGCTGACGATGGCTACACCTTC
-,TRBV5-5,12,TRBJ2-7,once,CASSLVQGEQYF,TGTGCCAGCAGCTTAGTACAGGGAGAGCAGTACTTC
TRBD1,TRBV4-2,15,TRBJ2-1,-,CASSPQDRVFNEQFF,TGTGCCAGCAGCCCCCAGGACAGGGTATTCAATGAGCAGTTCTTC
TRBD2,TRBV7-3,14,TRBJ2-1,-,CASSLGTIYNEQFF,TGTGCCAGCAGCTTGGGGACTATTTACAATGAGCAGTTCTTC
-,TRBV2,11,TRBJ2-1,-,CASSEDIVQFF,TGTGCCAGCAGTGAAGATATTGTGCAGTTCTTC
TRBD1,TRBV10-3,13,TRBJ1-1,-,CATFNDREAEAFF,TGTGCCACATTCAACGACAGGGAGGCCGAAGCTTTCTTT
TRBD1,TRBV11-2,15,TRBJ1-5,once,CASSSGGQNNQPQHF,TGTGCCAGCAGCTCAGGGGGACAGAACAATCAGCCCCAGCATTTT
TRBD2,TRBV2,14,TRBJ2-1,once,CASDARGGLNEQFF,TGTGCCAGCGATGCGCGGGGGGGCCTAAATGAGCAGTTCTTC
-,TRBV10-3,18,TRBJ2-1,-,CAISESNVGRSAGDEQFF,TGTGCCATCAGTGAGTCGAATGTGGGGCGGTCCGCTGGGGATGAGCAGTTCTTC
-,TRBV2,14,TRBJ2-2,-,CASVGGADTGELFF,TGTGCCAGCGTGGGGGGGGCCGACACCGGGGAGCTGTTTTTT
TRBD1,TRBV28,16,TRBJ1-5,-,CASSVDRVGDNQPQHF,TGTGCCAGCAGTGTGGACAGGGTGGGAGATAATCAGCCCCAGCATTTT
-,TRBV5-4,14,TRBJ1-1,-,CASSGGGGNTEAFF,TGTGCCAGCAGCGGAGGGGGGGGGAACACTGAAGCTTTCTTT
-,TRBV2,15,TRBJ2-1,once,CASTQQGMSYNEQFF,TGTGCCAGCACCCAACAGGGTATGTCCTACAATGAGCAGTTCTTC
TRBD2,TRBV6-1,16,TRBJ2-1,-,CASSEGGRGLYNEQFF,TGTGCCAGCAGTGAAGGGGGGAGGGGCCTCTACAATGAGCAGTTCTTC